A selection of T cell receptor beta chains follows, all from one sample in a study of shared clonotypes between healthy human individuals. Method: immunoSEQ multiplex PCR; TCRdb's copy keeps in-frame clones and lacks some. The table has more than 2 million clones, roughly 95% seen once; the top ten hold around 0.13%. Sequencing input: naive CD4+ T cells sorted from blood. All receptors come from a man younger than 35 in good health. The CDR3 runs from the conserved cysteine through the conserved F or W. D genes are given only for firm matches. Size is omitted from some rows. Given values are once, few, many or a class for expanded clones.

>TRBV7-2|TRBJ1-3|TRBD1|NA
TGTGCCAGCAGCTCCAGGGGGCTTGGAGGAAACACCATATATTTT
CASSSRGLGGNTIYF
>TRBV5-1|TRBJ2-7|TRBD1|NA
TGCGCCAGCAGCGCCCCAACCGGGACAGGAGCCTCCTACGAGCAGTACTTC
CASSAPTGTGASYEQYF
>TRBV18|TRBJ2-2|NA|once
TGTGCCAGCTCACCCACCAGCGGACAGCTTGGGACCGGGGAGCTGTTTTTT
CASSPTSGQLGTGELFF
>TRBV5-1|TRBJ1-6|NA|NA
TGCGCCAGCAGCTTGGGCCAGCACCTTGAGTCACCCCTCCACTTT
CASSLGQHLESPLHF
>TRBV5-6|TRBJ2-7|TRBD1|NA
TGTGCCAGCAGCACCGACAGGGGGGCGGGCGAGCAGTACTTC
CASSTDRGAGEQYF
>TRBV7-2|TRBJ1-3|NA|NA
TGTGCCAGCAGCTTAAGCTCGGGTCTGGCAGTAACATCTGGAAACACCATATATTTT
CASSLSSGLAVTSGNTIYF
>TRBV29-1|TRBJ1-1|NA|NA
TGCAGCGTTATCGGCGGATTGCCCAACACTGAAGCTTTCTTT
CSVIGGLPNTEAFF
>TRBV2|TRBJ2-7|NA|NA
TGTGCCAGCAGTGTCGACAGCTCCTACGAGCAGTACTTC
CASSVDSSYEQYF
>TRBV28|TRBJ2-3|NA|NA
TGTGCCAGCAGCCTTGACCAGGGATTCACAGATACGCAGTATTTT
CASSLDQGFTDTQYF
>TRBV6-5|TRBJ1-4|NA|NA
TGTGCCAGCAGCCGTACGACGGGGAATAATGAAAAACTGTTTTTT
CASSRTTGNNEKLFF